The clone carrying this T cell receptor beta chain was detected only a few times. The data stem from a study of blood T cells in healthy people across ages. A sample-barcoded 5' primer and a J-beta primer mix were used in a second PCR of roughly 7 to 11 cycles. TCRdb reprocessed the 5' RACE reads with MiXCR, giving one entry per CDR3 protein. The data hold 730,000 or so distinct CDR3 sequences, with approximately 39% observed a single time. The V gene lost 2 bases and the J gene lost 0 bases, with 9 bases spanning the gap. This CDR3 has 15 amino acids. From germline, CDR1 is MNHEY and CDR2 SVGEGT. Sequences were obtained from blood. The clonotype comes from an older woman in good health. This rearrangement joins TRBV6-2 or TRBV6-3 to TRBJ2-3; D remains unclear. The CDR3 region is CASSYVSVSTDTQYF. CDR3 sequence (DNA): TGTGCCAGCAGTTACGTAAGCGTTAGCACAGATACGCAGTATTTT.